This T cell receptor beta chain came from a study of brain metastases from non-small cell lung cancer. The data were produced by immunoSEQ multiplex PCR, yet TCRdb's version contains in-frame clones alone and is incomplete. The table lists roughly 14,000 clones, around 86% of them singletons. Germline assignment: CDR1 SGHTS and CDR2 YDEGEE. Trimming stripped 0 bases from V and 1 base from J, with 7 bases between. The CDR3 length is 14 residues. The receptor was isolated from a donor over 35 with non-small cell lung cancer. This rearrangement joins TRBV5-8 to TRBJ1-1; D uncertain. The sample consisted of primary lung tumor tissue. For the CDR3, the DNA is TGTGCCAGCAGCTTGGGGCTAAAGAACACTGAAGCTTTCTTT. As protein: CASSLGLKNTEAFF.